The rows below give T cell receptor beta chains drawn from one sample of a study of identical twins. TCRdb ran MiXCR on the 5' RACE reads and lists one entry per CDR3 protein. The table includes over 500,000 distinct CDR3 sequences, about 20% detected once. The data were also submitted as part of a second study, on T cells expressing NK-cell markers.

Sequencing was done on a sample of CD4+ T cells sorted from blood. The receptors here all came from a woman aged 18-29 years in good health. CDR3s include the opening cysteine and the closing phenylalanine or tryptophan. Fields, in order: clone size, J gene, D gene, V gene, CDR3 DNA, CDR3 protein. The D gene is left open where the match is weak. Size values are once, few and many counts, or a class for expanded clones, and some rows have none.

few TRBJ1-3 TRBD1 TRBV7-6 TGTGCCAGCAGCTTGGGACAGGGGGCTGTTGGAAACACCATATATTTT CASSLGQGAVGNTIYF
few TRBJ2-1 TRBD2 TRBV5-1 TGCGCCAGCAGCTTGACGGGGGGGCGGGATGAGCAGTTCTTC CASSLTGGRDEQFF
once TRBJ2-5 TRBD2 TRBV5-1 TGCGCCAGCAGCTTGGCAATGGCGGGAGGGAGCCAAGAGACCCAGTACTTC CASSLAMAGGSQETQYF
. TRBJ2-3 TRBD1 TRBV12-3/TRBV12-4 TGTGCCAGCAGGCGGACAGGGAAGACGCAGTATTTT CASRRTGKTQYF
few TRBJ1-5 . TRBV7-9 TGTGCCAGCAGCATTGCGGGGGATCAGCCCCAGCATTTT CASSIAGDQPQHF
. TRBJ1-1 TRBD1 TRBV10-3 TGTGCCATCAGTGCACAACCGGGACAGGGACACACTGAAGCTTTCTTT CAISAQPGQGHTEAFF
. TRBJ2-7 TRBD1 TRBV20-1 TGCAGTGCTACGGACAGGCGATCCTACGAGCAGTACTTC CSATDRRSYEQYF
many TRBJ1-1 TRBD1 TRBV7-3 TGTGCCAGCAGCTTAAGTGGGACAGAGAACACTGAAGCTTTCTTT CASSLSGTENTEAFF
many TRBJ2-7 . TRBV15 TGTGCCACCAGCAGAGATCGGAACGAGCAGTACTTC CATSRDRNEQYF
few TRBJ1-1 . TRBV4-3 TGCGCCAGCAGCCGGGAGGGACGCCTGAACACTGAAGCTTTCTTT CASSREGRLNTEAFF
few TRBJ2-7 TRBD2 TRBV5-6 TGTGCCAGCAGCTGGGGAGCTAGCGGGGGGCGCTACGAGCAGTACTTC CASSWGASGGRYEQYF
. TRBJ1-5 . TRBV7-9 TGTGCCAGCAGCAAAGGACCGGCCAGCAATCAGCCCCAGCATTTT CASSKGPASNQPQHF
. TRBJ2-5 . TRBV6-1 TGTGCCAGCAGCGTGGGACTGCGTGGGACCCAGTACTTC CASSVGLRGTQYF
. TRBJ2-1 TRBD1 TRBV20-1 TGCAGTGCTAGATGGGTTACAGGGGGCTTTCGCAATGAGCAGTTCTTC CSARWVTGGFRNEQFF
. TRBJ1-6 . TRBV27 TGTGCCAGCAGTCCAGGACAGTATAATTCACCCCTCCACTTT CASSPGQYNSPLHF
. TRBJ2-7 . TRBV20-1 TGCAGTGCCCTTTTCGGCGCCTACGAGCAGTACTTC CSALFGAYEQYF
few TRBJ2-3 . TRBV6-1 TGTGCCAGCAGGCCCGAGCGGACTGTCACAGATACGCAGTATTTT CASRPERTVTDTQYF